Shown below are 6 T cell receptor beta chains from a single sample sequenced in a study of CD8 T cells in Susac syndrome. Random hexamers were used to reverse transcribe about 0.45 to 1 ug of RNA. TCRdb re-called the immunoSEQ multiplex PCR reads with MiXCR, one entry per CDR3 protein. The top ten hold approximately 0.41% of the sample, which has tens of thousands of distinct CDR3 sequences, about 96% seen once. The sample was CD8+ T cells from PBMCs. These receptors all stem from a human donor with Susac syndrome.

The genes are TRBV28 and TRBJ2-1; perhaps TRBD2 as D (5 bases). The V end was cut by 2 bases, the J end by 5 bases, with 16 bases between. Per the germline V gene, CDR1 is MDHEN and CDR2 is SYDVKM. The CDR3 contains 16 residues. CDR3 sequence: CASSLVVGDANNEQFF. CDR3 DNA sequence: TGTGCCAGCAGTTTAGTCGTGGGAGACGCTAACAATGAGCAGTTCTTC.

This chain connects TRBV29-1 to TRBJ2-7, with TRBD2 as a possible D gene (5 bases). V gave up 7 bases and J gave up 3 bases, with 10 bases separating them. This CDR3 region has 11 residues. Germline CDR1 is SQVTM and CDR2 is ANQGSEA. CDR3 DNA: TGCAGCGCCCTGAGCGGCTACGAGCAGTACTTC. This encodes CSALSGYEQYF.

The V call is TRBV5-4, the J call TRBJ2-1; the D is unclear. Germline CDR1 and CDR2: SGHNT and YYREEE (reference sequence). The CDR3 is made up of 15 amino acids. The V end lost 1 base, the J end lost 6 bases, and 14 bases lay between the germline ends. Here the CDR3 reads CASSLLTTTFNEQFF. The CDR3 DNA reads TGTGCCAGCAGCTTGCTAACTACGACCTTCAATGAGCAGTTCTTC.

CDR3 in DNA: TGCGCCAGCAGCCAAGGGGCAGGGGCTAGCTATGGCTACACCTTC. This encodes CASSQGAGASYGYTF. The chain carries TRBV4-3 and TRBJ1-2, with a tentative D call TRBD1 (6 bases). Germline values: CDR1 LGHNA, CDR2 YSLEER. Trimming took off 1 base at V and 4 bases at J, with 13 bases between the two ends. There are 15 residues in the CDR3.

This clonotype was seen once. V usage is TRBV6-5 and J usage is TRBJ2-7; 9 nucleotides align to TRBD2. Germline CDR1 reads MNHEY; CDR2 reads SVGAGI. With V trimmed by 5 bases and J by 1 base, 6 bases remained unmatched. The CDR3 has 15 residues. Here the CDR3 DNA reads TGTGCCAGCAGTAGTAGCGGGAGAGGGTCCTACGAGCAGTACTTC. It translates to CASSSSGRGSYEQYF.

The genes are TRBV20-1 and TRBJ2-6; unclear D gene. CDR3 length: 16 residues. V lost 0 bases and J 0 bases, leaving 9 bases between the germline ends. Germline V lookup: CDR1 DFQATT, CDR2 SNEGSKA (reference sequence). CDR3 in DNA: TGCAGTGCTAGAGATGGGATCCACTCTGGGGCCAACGTCCTGACTTTC. It encodes CSARDGIHSGANVLTF.